These 22 T cell receptor beta chains originate from one sample sequenced in a study of T cells in Graves' hyperthyroidism and ophthalmopathy. It was RNA transcripts that yielded the amplified TCR beta CDR3 regions. Researchers ran a first-round RT-PCR on the TCR CDR3 using the HTBI primer set. TCRdb re-analysed the multiplex PCR reads in MiXCR, keeping a single row per CDR3 protein. In the table there are 380,000 or so distinct CDR3 sequences, about 18% of which are singletons. Sequenced material: blood. Every receptor here comes from a young woman with Graves' hyperthyroidism.

This chain links TRBV7-2 with TRBJ1-1, with TRBD1 identical over 7 bases. The J segment lost 3 bases and the V segment lost 5 bases, leaving 6 bases of the junction unmatched. Germline CDR1 reads SGHTA; CDR2 reads FQGNSA. The CDR3 loop spans 14 amino acids. CDR3 amino acids: CASSLRQGHTEAFF. CDR3 sequence (DNA): TGTGCCAGCAGCCTAAGACAGGGCCACACTGAAGCTTTCTTT.

This clonotype was seen repeatedly, ten times or more. The V gene is TRBV12-3 or TRBV12-4, the J gene TRBJ2-5; TRBD2 matches 7 bases. With V trimmed by 5 bases and J by 5 bases, 8 bases remained unmatched. This CDR3 is built from 14 residues. CDR3 loop: CASSLGRGLETQYF. The DNA of the CDR3 is TGTGCCAGCAGTCTGGGGAGGGGCTTGGAGACCCAGTACTTC.

At least ten counts were recorded for this clonotype. The chain is built from TRBV27 and TRBJ2-7; 9 bases match TRBD2. The CDR3 has 16 residues. The V gene end was trimmed by 2 bases and the J gene end by 2 bases; junction bases not matched to a gene: 7. Looked up from germline, CDR1 is MNHEY and CDR2 is SMNVEV (reference sequence). For the CDR3, the DNA is TGTGCCAGCAGTTTACACGCGGGGGGGACCCCCTACGAGCAGTACTTC. Its protein product is CASSLHAGGTPYEQYF.

This clonotype was seen at least ten times. The chain carries TRBV20-1 and TRBJ2-5, with D unresolved. This CDR3 has 11 amino acids. Germline V gene lookup returns CDR1 DFQATT and CDR2 SNEGSKA (reference sequence). The V end lost 5 bases, the J end lost 7 bases, and 11 bases lay between the germline ends. CDR3 bases: TGCAGTGCTGTAAACTTTGGGACCCAGTACTTC. This sequence encodes CSAVNFGTQYF.

The rearrangement uses TRBV6-2 or TRBV6-3 and TRBJ2-5, with 8 positions matching TRBD1. V lost 7 bases to trimming and J lost 2 bases; unmatched junction nucleotides: 3. This CDR3 has 13 residues. Germline V gives CDR1 MNHEY, CDR2 SVGEGT. The CDR3 reads CASTDRGQETQYF. The CDR3 region has the DNA TGTGCCAGCACTGACAGGGGACAAGAGACCCAGTACTTC.

This clonotype was seen repeatedly, ten times or more. The chain combines TRBV6-5 with TRBJ2-7, with a possible D match to TRBD1 (6 bases). The V end lost 2 bases, the J end lost 0 bases, and 11 bases lay between the germline ends. Germline loops: CDR1 MNHEY, CDR2 SVGAGI. This CDR3 comprises 15 residues. Here the CDR3 DNA reads TGTGCCAGCAGTTACCCCCCGGACAGCTCCTACGAGCAGTACTTC. This encodes CASSYPPDSSYEQYF.

This clonotype was counted ten times or more. This sequence joins TRBV24-1 and TRBJ2-5, with 14 nucleotides matching TRBD2. Germline trimming cut 3 bases from V and 1 base from J; bases unmatched to any gene: 3. The germline gives CDR1 KGHDR, CDR2 SFDVKD. The CDR3 contains 17 residues. This CDR3 reads CATSDPGTSGGQETQYF. The CDR3 DNA is TGTGCCACCAGTGATCCGGGGACTAGCGGGGGCCAAGAGACCCAGTACTTC.

This clonotype has ten or more counts. The chain has TRBV5-1 and TRBJ1-2; D unclear. V was clipped by 3 bases and J by 5 bases, with 11 bases between them. The CDR3 totals 13 residues. The V gene's germline CDR1 is SGHRS and CDR2 YFSETQ. The CDR3 region is CASSYDGSYGYTF. Written as DNA, the CDR3 is TGCGCCAGCAGCTATGACGGATCATATGGCTACACCTTC.

This clonotype was recorded at least ten times. The chain employs TRBV30 and TRBJ1-3, with D possibly TRBD1 on 5 matching bases. Germline CDR1 is GTSNPN and CDR2 is SVGIG (reference sequence). CDR3 size: 15 residues. V shed 2 bases and J shed 2 bases, with 13 bases lying between them. CDR3 in amino acids: CAWSQRGFPGNTIYF. The CDR3 nucleotides read TGTGCCTGGAGTCAGAGGGGCTTCCCTGGAAACACCATATATTTT. Filled out from reference TRBV30 and TRBJ1-3, the complete variable domain reads SQTIHQWPATLVQPVGSPLSLECTVEGTSNPNLYWYRQAAGRGLQLLFYSVGIGQISSEVPQNLSASRPQDRQFILSSKKLLLSDSGFYLCAWSQRGFPGNTIYFGEGSWLTVV.

Written as DNA, the CDR3 is TGTGCCACCAGTGATCCAAAGCGGGAGGCCCTCCCCGGGGAGCTGTTTTTT. Amino acid sequence: CATSDPKREALPGELFF. The rearrangement links TRBV24-1 to TRBJ2-2, with TRBD2 identical over 9 bases. This CDR3 has 17 amino acids. The germline V gene encodes CDR1 KGHDR and CDR2 SFDVKD. V lost 3 bases and J lost 6; bases outside the gene matches: 10.

V gene TRBV27 combines with J gene TRBJ2-7, with 8 positions matching TRBD2. This CDR3 has 14 amino acids. Trimming at V came to 4 bases and at J to 1 base, leaving 3 bases not matched to a gene. Germline CDR1 reads MNHEY; CDR2 reads SMNVEV (reference sequence). In nucleotides, the CDR3 is TGTGCCAGCAGTTCTAGCGGGTTTTCCTACGAGCAGTACTTC. It specifies CASSSSGFSYEQYF.

This clonotype was observed many times. The V call is TRBV12-3 or TRBV12-4, the J call TRBJ1-2, with D unresolved. The CDR3 contains 16 residues. Trimming shortened V by 3 bases and J by 6 bases, and 20 bases separated the two germline ends. CDR3 bases: TGTGCCAGCAGTTTTTTGTGGACGGTCACAGCTCATGGCTACACCTTC. Its protein product is CASSFLWTVTAHGYTF.

This clonotype was counted at least ten times. This chain uses TRBV6-2 or TRBV6-3 with TRBJ2-7; D is undetermined. CDR3 size: 12 residues. The ends were cut back, 6 bases at V and 2 bases at J, with 8 bases in the middle. Looked up from germline, CDR1 is MNHEY and CDR2 is SVGEGT. CDR3 loop: CASSNNAYEQYF. The CDR3 nucleotides read TGTGCCAGCAGCAACAACGCCTACGAGCAGTACTTC.

This clonotype was counted ten times or more. The chain has TRBV28 and TRBJ2-2; 10 bases align to TRBD1. V lost 6 bases, J lost 5 bases, and 9 bases stayed unmatched. The CDR3 totals 16 residues. Germline V gene data show CDR1 as MDHEN and CDR2 as SYDVKM. CDR3: CASSNRDRGYTGELFF. The DNA of the CDR3 is TGTGCCAGCAGCAACCGGGACAGGGGTTATACCGGGGAGCTGTTTTTT.

This clonotype was observed many times. The V and J genes are TRBV16 and TRBJ2-7; TRBD2 aligns across 7 bases. The J segment lost 0 bases and the V segment lost 0 bases, leaving 17 bases of the junction unmatched. CDR3 size: 20 residues. The germline CDR1 and CDR2 sequences are KGHSY and FQNENV. The CDR3 protein is CASSQSWFLGRRTSSYEQYF. CDR3 nucleotides: TGTGCCAGCAGCCAATCGTGGTTTCTTGGACGCCGGACTAGCTCCTACGAGCAGTACTTC. The full variable domain, its missing parts supplied by reference TRBV16 and TRBJ2-7, is GEEVAQTPKHLVRGEGQKAKLYCAPIKGHSYVFWYQQVLKNEFKFLISFQNENVFDETGMPKERFSAKCLPNSPCSLEIQATKLEDSAVYFCASSQSWFLGRRTSSYEQYFGPGTRLTVT.

CDR3 protein: CATSRDTNTEAFF. In DNA, the CDR3 is TGTGCCACCAGCAGAGACACTAACACTGAAGCTTTCTTT. The chain employs TRBV15 and TRBJ1-1; D not certain. The CDR3 spans 13 residues. Trimming took 0 bases from V and 2 from J, leaving 4 bases between them. Germline values: CDR1 LNHNV, CDR2 YYDKDF (reference sequence).

This chain uses TRBV5-1 with TRBJ2-7; D remains ambiguous. V shed 5 bases and J shed 3 bases, with 6 bases lying between them. The CDR3 loop spans 11 amino acids. Per the germline V gene, CDR1 is SGHRS and CDR2 is YFSETQ. The CDR3 DNA follows: TGCGCCAGCAGAGTGGGCTACGAGCAGTACTTC. The encoded protein is CASRVGYEQYF.

The chain has TRBV11-2 and TRBJ1-6; D possibly corresponds to TRBD1 (5 bases). Trimming cost V 4 bases and J 10 bases, with 17 bases left between them. The germline gives CDR1 SGHAT, CDR2 FQNNGV. The CDR3 runs 15 residues. CDR3: CASSSNSGSGSPLHF. The CDR3 DNA sequence: TGTGCCAGCAGCTCCAACTCAGGGTCTGGCTCACCCCTCCACTTT.

This clonotype came up once. The chain is built from TRBV6-5 and TRBJ2-2; D is unclear. The V and J ends lost 2 bases and 4 bases respectively, with 8 bases between them. Looked up from germline, CDR1 is MNHEY and CDR2 is SVGAGI. This CDR3 is built from 14 residues. Here the CDR3 DNA reads TGTGCCAGCAGTTACGGGCGAGCCACCGGGGAGCTGTTTTTT. Its protein product is CASSYGRATGELFF.

The chain recombines TRBV2 with TRBJ2-7; perhaps D is TRBD1 or TRBD2 (5 bases each). V lost 3 bases and J 0 bases, leaving 12 bases between the germline ends. The CDR3 runs 15 residues. Germline V CDR1 and CDR2: SNHLY, FYNNEI. CDR3 coding DNA: TGTGCCAGCAGTGACCGGGACGGTAGCTCCTACGAGCAGTACTTC. Protein: CASSDRDGSSYEQYF.

This clonotype was seen ten or more times. V gene TRBV12-3 or TRBV12-4 combines with J gene TRBJ1-3, with D hard to call. The V end lost 5 bases, the J end lost 0 bases, and 5 bases lay between the germline ends. The CDR3 spans 13 residues. The CDR3 sequence: CASSRNSGNTIYF. CDR3 nucleotide sequence: TGTGCCAGCAGTCGGAACTCTGGAAACACCATATATTTT.

This clonotype has ten or more counts. In DNA, the CDR3 is TGCAGTGCTAGAGATTACAGGGGGTCCATCGAGCAGTACTTC. It translates to CSARDYRGSIEQYF. The V and J genes are TRBV20-1 and TRBJ2-7; 8 nucleotides line up with TRBD1. CDR1 and CDR2 from the germline V gene are DFQATT and SNEGSKA (reference sequence). J gave up 6 bases and V 0 bases, and 7 bases lay outside the gene matches. The CDR3 is 14 amino acids.